What follows is one T cell receptor beta chain and its context. The sample is drawn from a study of T cells after yellow fever vaccination. A single record per CDR3 protein comes from TCRdb applying MiXCR to the 5' RACE reads. The sample lists 310,000 or so distinct CDR3 sequences; 6.8% were seen once. Trimming took off 4 bases at V and 0 bases at J, with 7 bases between the two ends. The CDR3 consists of 13 residues. Germline CDR1 is KGHSH and CDR2 is LQKENI. The chain uses TRBV18 and TRBJ2-7; a weak D match, TRBD1 (6 bases). The sequence derives from a man between 18 and 29 years old who received the YFV17D yellow fever vaccine. The sample consisted of PBMCs, taken roughly 46 days after the first yellow fever vaccination. The CDR3 reads CASSRDTSYEQYF. CDR3 DNA sequence: TGTGCCAGCTCACGGGACACCTCCTACGAGCAGTACTTC.